This T cell receptor (beta chain) was captured by sequencing in a study of blood T cell repertoires in COVID-19 (dated by TCRdb to 2018 to 2021). In the study overall: Samples from collaborators originated in the United States, Italy and Spain and spanned both the acute and convalescent phases of COVID-19. The dataset comprised deeply sampled blood TCRbeta repertoires from subjects exposed to, actively infected with, or recovered from COVID-19. The repertoires were released in a freely available public database intended as a resource for research on the immune response to SARS-CoV-2. Where available, HLA class I and class II types were taken from metadata supplied by the sample provider and were not determined by assay-based typing. The material from the prospective study consisted of cDNA or gDNA derived from T cells, B-cell-depleted T cells, or PBMCs. A de-identified subject ID, COVID-19 status, age in years and sex were almost always included in the sample metadata. The samples were drawn from two sources: the first 160 participants of the ongoing ImmuneRACE study, and about 1,300 subjects contributed by 6 global collaborators.

As concerns this clone: There is no known antigen for this receptor. Base qualities are not provided; no much larger clone lies one nucleotide away.

V is cut by 0 bases and J by 5 bases, and the space between the germline ends is 7 bases. CDR1 and CDR2 are read off the germline V gene as MGHRA and YSYEKL. Taken from cysteine to phenylalanine, the CDR3 has 13 residues. The DNA shown is the 39-base CDR3, in frame from base 1. TCRbeta CDR3 regions were amplified from genomic DNA by means of the immunoSEQ Assay, a bias-controlled multiplex PCR. On the study's bioinformatics: Within the assay, amplification of reference gene primers was used to estimate how many nucleated cells each sample contained. Sequence reads were collapsed and filtered to measure the absolute abundance of every unique TCRbeta CDR3 rearrangement. For each sample, productive Simpson clonality was calculated as the square root of Simpson's diversity index over productive rearrangements. This immuneACCESS table, as held by TCRdb, lists in-frame sequences with V and J called but not all clones. Of the missing ones, under half trace to an unresolved V gene in checked studies; the others have no known cause. V and J calls and clone size are given by that table; D and trimming were obtained from the DNA. The sample data list 130,000 or so clones, and roughly 89% of these were observed just once. The top ten constitute roughly 8.7% of the sample.

In Seattle, one collaborating source enrolled patients while the infection was active and tracked those patients longitudinally over the course of disease. Collaborating institutions collected whole blood in K2EDTA tubes following their own protocols. For TCRbeta analysis, collaborator samples were shipped as frozen whole blood, as isolated PBMCs, or as DNA extracted from either sample type. Here is what the overall study found, with its caveats: The amount of clinical and demographic metadata varied by source and participant and was provided uncurated.

The chain uses TRBV4-1 and TRBJ1-2; TRBD1 is a weak D gene call, 5 bases matching. The TCR sequence derives from a man aged 25 to 40 with COVID-19, enrolled during active disease. The sample consisted of peripheral blood. The CDR3 region reads CASSQEGGYGYTF. The DNA reads TGCGCCAGCAGCCAAGAGGGGGGGTATGGCTACACCTTC.